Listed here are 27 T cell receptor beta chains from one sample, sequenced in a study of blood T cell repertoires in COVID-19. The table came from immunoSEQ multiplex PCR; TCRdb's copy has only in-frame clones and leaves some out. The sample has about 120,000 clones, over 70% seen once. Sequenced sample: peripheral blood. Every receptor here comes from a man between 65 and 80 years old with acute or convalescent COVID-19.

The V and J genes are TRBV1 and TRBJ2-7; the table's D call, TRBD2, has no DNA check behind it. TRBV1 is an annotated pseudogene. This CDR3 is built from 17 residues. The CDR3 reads CTSSQDREAASSYEQYF. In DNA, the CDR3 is TGCACCAGCAGCCAAGATCGGGAGGCCGCAAGCTCCTACGAGCAGTACTTC.

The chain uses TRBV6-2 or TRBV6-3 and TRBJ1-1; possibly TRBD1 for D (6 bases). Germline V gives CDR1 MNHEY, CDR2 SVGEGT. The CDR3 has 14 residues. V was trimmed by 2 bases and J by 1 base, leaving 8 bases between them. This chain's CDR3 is CASSYVTGNTEAFF. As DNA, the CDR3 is TGTGCCAGCAGTTACGTGACAGGGAACACTGAAGCTTTCTTT.

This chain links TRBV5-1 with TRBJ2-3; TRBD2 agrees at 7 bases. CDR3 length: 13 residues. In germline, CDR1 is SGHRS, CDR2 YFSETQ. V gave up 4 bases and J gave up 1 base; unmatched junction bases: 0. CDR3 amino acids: CASSRGGTDTQYF. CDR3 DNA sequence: TGCGCCAGCAGCCGGGGGGGCACAGATACGCAGTATTTT. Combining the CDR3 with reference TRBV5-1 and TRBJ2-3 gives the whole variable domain KAGVTQTPRYLIKTRGQQVTLSCSPISGHRSVSWYQQTPGQGLQFLFEYFSETQRNKGNFPGRFSGRQFSNSRSEMNVSTLELGDSALYLCASSRGGTDTQYFGPGTRLTVL.

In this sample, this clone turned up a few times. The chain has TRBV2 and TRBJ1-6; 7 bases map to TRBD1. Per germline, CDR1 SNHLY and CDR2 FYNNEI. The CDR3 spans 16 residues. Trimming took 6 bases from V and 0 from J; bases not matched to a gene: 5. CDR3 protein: CASRWDRSSYNSPLHF. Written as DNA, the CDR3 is TGTGCCAGCAGATGGGACAGAAGCTCCTATAATTCACCCCTCCACTTT.

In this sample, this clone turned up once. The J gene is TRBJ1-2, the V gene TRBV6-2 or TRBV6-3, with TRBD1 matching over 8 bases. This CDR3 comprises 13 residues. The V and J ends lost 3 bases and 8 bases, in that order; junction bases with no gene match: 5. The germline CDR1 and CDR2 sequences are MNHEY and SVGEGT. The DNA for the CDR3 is TGTGCCAGCAGTTATCAGGGGGCTGGAGGCTACACCTTC. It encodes CASSYQGAGGYTF.

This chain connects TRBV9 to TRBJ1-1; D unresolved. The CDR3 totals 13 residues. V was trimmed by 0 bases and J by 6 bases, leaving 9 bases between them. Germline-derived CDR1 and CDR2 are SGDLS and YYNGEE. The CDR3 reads CASSVGPWSEAFF. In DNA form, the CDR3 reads TGTGCCAGCAGCGTAGGGCCTTGGTCTGAAGCTTTCTTT.

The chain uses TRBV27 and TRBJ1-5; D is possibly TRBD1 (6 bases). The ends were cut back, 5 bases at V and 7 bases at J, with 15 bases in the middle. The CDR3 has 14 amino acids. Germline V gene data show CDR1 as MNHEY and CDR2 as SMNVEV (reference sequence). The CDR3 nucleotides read TGTGCCAGCAGTGGGGGCGGGGGTGGCCAGCCCCAGCATTTT. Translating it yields CASSGGGGGQPQHF.

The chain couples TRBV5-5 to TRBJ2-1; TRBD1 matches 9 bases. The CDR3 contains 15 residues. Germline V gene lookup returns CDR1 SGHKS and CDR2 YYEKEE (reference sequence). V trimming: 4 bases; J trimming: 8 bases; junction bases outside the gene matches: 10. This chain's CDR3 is CASSPNPTGGYEQFF. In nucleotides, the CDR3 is TGTGCCAGCAGCCCGAATCCGACAGGGGGGTATGAGCAGTTCTTC.

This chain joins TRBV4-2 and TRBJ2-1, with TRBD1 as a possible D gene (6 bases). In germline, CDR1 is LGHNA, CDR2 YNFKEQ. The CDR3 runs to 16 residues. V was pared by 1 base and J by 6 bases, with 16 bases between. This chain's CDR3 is CASSQGGHVGANEQFF. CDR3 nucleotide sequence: TGTGCCAGCAGCCAAGGGGGGCATGTTGGGGCCAATGAGCAGTTCTTC.

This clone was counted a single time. The CDR3 loop is CASSVAVMVAGDNEQFF. CDR3 DNA: TGTGCCAGCAGCGTAGCGGTCATGGTAGCGGGGGACAATGAGCAGTTCTTC. V and J are TRBV9 and TRBJ2-1; 9 bases line up with TRBD2. Germline V gene lookup returns CDR1 SGDLS and CDR2 YYNGEE. Trimming at V came to 0 bases and at J to 5 bases, leaving 9 bases not matched to a gene. The CDR3 length is 17 residues.

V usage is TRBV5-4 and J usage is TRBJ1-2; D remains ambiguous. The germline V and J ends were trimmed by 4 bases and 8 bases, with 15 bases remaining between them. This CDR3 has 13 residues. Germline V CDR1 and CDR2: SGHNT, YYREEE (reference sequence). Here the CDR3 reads CASSPTGNGGYTF. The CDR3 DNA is TGTGCCAGCAGCCCGACCGGAAACGGGGGCTACACCTTC.

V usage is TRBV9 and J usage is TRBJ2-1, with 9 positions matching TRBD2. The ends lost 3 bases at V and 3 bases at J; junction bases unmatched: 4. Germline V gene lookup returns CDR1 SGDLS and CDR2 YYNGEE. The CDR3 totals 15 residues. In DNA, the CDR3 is TGTGCCAGCAGCGGTAGCGGGGGAGGCTACAATGAGCAGTTCTTC. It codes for CASSGSGGGYNEQFF.

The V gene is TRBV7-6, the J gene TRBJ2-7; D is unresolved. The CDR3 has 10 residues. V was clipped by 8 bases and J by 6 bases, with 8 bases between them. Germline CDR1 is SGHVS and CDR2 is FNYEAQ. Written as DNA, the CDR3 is TGTGCCAGCGAACAGTCCGAGCAGTACTTC. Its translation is CASEQSEQYF.

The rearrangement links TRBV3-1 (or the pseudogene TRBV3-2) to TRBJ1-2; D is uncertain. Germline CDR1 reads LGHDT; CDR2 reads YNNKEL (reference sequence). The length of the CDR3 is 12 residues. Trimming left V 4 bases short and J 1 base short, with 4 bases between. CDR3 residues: CASSLNNYGYTF. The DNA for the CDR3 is TGTGCCAGCAGCCTCAATAACTATGGCTACACCTTC.

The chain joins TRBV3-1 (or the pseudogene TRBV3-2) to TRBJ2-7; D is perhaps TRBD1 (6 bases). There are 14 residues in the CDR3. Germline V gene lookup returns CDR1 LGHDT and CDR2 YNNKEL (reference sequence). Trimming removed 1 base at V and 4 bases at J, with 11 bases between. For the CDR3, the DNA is TGTGCCAGCAGCCAAGTCAGGGGCCGGTACGAGCAGTACTTC. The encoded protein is CASSQVRGRYEQYF.

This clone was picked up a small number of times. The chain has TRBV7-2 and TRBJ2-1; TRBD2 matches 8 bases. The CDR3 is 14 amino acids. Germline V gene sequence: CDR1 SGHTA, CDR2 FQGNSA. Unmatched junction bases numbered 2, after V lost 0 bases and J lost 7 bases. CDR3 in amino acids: CASSLASGANEQFF. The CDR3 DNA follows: TGTGCCAGCAGCTTAGCTAGCGGGGCGAATGAGCAGTTCTTC.

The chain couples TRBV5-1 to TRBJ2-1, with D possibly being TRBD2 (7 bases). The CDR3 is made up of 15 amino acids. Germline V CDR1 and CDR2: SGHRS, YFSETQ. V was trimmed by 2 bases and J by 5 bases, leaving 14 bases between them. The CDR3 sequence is CASSLGGGSNNEQFF. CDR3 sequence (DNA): TGCGCCAGCAGCTTAGGGGGGGGCTCAAACAATGAGCAGTTCTTC.

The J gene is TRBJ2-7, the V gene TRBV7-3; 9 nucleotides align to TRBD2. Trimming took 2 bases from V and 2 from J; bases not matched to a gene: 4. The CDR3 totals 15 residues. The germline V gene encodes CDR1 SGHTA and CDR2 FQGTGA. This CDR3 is CASSLERGAPYEQYF. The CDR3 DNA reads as TGTGCCAGCAGCTTAGAGCGGGGGGCCCCCTACGAGCAGTACTTC.

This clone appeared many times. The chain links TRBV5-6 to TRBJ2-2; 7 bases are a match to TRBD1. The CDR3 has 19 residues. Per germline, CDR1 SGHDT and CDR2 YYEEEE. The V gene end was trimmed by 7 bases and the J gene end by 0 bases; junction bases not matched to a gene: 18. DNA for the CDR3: TGTGCCAGCGGAGACCCCGGGACAGAACCCTTCGCGAACACCGGGGAGCTGTTTTTT. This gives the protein CASGDPGTEPFANTGELFF.

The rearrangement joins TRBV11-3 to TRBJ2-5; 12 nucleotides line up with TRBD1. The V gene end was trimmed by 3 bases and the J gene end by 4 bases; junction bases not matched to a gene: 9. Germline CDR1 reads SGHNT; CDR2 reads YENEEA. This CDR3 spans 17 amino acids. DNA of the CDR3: TGTGCCAGCAGCTTCTCTCACCGGGACAGGGGGCGAGAGACCCAGTACTTC. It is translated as CASSFSHRDRGRETQYF. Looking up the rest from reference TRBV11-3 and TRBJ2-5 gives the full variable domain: EAGVVQSPRYKIIEKKQPVAFWCNPISGHNTLYWYLQNLGQGPELLIRYENEEAVDDSQLPKDRFSAERLKGVDSTLKIQPAELGDSAVYLCASSFSHRDRGRETQYFGPGTRLLVL.

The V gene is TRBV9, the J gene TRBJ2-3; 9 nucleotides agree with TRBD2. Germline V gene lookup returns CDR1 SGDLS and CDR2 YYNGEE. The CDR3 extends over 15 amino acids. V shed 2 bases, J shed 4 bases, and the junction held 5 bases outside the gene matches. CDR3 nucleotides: TGTGCCAGCAGCGTTCGGACTAGCGCGGCAGATACGCAGTATTTT. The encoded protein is CASSVRTSAADTQYF.

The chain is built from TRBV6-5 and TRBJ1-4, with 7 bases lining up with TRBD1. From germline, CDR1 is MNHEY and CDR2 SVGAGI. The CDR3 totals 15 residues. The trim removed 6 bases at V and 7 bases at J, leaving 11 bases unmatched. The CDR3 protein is CASRLSRQGSEKLFF. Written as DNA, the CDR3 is TGTGCCAGCAGACTAAGTCGACAGGGAAGTGAAAAACTGTTTTTT.

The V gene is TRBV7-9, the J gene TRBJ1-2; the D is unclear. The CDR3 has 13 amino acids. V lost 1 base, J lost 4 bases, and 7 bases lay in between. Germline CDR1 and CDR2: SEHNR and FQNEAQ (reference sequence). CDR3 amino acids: CASSLVASYGYTF. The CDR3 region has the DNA TGTGCCAGCAGCTTAGTCGCCAGCTATGGCTACACCTTC.

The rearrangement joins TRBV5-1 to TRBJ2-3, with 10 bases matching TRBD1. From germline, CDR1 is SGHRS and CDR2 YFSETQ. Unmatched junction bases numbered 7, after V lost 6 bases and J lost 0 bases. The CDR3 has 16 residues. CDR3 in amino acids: CASTNVDRGSTDTQYF. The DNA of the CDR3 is TGCGCCAGCACCAATGTGGACAGGGGGAGCACAGATACGCAGTATTTT.

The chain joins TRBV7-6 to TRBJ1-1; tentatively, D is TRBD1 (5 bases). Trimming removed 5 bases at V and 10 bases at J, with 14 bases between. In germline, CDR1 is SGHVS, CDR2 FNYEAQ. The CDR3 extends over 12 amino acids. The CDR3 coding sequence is TGTGCCAGCAGCGGCCGGGGGAGAGCAGCTTTCTTT. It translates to CASSGRGRAAFF.

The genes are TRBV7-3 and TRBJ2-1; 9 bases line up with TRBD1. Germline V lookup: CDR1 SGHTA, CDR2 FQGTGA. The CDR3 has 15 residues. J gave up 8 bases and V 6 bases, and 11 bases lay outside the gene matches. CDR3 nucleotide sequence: TGTGCCAGCAGTTCCCTGGGACAGGGTACCGATGAGCAGTTCTTC. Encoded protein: CASSSLGQGTDEQFF.

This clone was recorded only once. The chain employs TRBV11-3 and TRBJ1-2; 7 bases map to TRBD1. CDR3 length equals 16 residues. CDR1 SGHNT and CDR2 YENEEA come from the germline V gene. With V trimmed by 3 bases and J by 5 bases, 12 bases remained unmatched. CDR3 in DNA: TGTGCCAGCAGCTTCAACACCGGGACAGTGATATATGGCTACACCTTC. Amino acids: CASSFNTGTVIYGYTF. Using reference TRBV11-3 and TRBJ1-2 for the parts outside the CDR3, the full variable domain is EAGVVQSPRYKIIEKKQPVAFWCNPISGHNTLYWYLQNLGQGPELLIRYENEEAVDDSQLPKDRFSAERLKGVDSTLKIQPAELGDSAVYLCASSFNTGTVIYGYTFGSGTRLTVV.